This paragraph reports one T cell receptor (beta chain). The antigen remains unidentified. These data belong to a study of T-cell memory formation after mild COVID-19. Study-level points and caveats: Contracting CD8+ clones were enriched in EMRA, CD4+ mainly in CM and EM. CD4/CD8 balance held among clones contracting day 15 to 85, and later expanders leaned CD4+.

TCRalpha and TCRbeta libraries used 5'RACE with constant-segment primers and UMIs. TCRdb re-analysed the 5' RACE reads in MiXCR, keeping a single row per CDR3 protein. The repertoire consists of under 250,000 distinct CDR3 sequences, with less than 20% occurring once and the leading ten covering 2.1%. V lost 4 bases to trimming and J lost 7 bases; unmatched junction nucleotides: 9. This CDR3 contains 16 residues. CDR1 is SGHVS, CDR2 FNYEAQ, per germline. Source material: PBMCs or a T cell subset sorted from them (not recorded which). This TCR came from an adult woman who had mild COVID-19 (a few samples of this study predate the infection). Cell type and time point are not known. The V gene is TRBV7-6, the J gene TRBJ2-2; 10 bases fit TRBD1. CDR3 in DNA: TGTGCCAGCAGCTCCGTGGGACAGGGGAAGATCGGGGAGCTGTTTTTT. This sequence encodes CASSSVGQGKIGELFF.